The 27 T cell receptor beta chains given below trace back to one sample, sequenced in a study of spatial heterogeneity in lung cancer. As for time point: sample taken at primary tumor resection. TCRdb passed the 5' RACE reads through MiXCR, listing each CDR3 protein once. The table records about 22,000 distinct CDR3 sequences, about 5% of them present only once. Sequencing used PBMCs, obtained at surgery. These receptors were collected from a male donor with early-stage non-small cell lung cancer.

This clonotype was detected many times. The V gene is TRBV7-9, the J gene TRBJ2-4, with D perhaps assigned TRBD1 or TRBD2 (5 bases each). Germline lookup yields CDR1 SEHNR and CDR2 FQNEAQ (reference sequence). Trimming stripped 3 bases from V and 5 bases from J, with 11 bases between. CDR3 length: 14 amino acids. The CDR3 spells CASSLGPAQNIQYF. The CDR3 DNA follows: TGTGCCAGCAGCTTGGGACCCGCACAAAACATTCAGTACTTC.

This clonotype was seen ten or more times. The chain is built from TRBV28 and TRBJ2-3, with 10 positions matching TRBD2. In germline, CDR1 is MDHEN, CDR2 SYDVKM. The CDR3 length is 17 residues. V lost 3 bases and J lost 4; bases outside the gene matches: 10. CDR3 sequence: CASSLLGLAGASDTQYF. The CDR3 bases are TGTGCCAGCAGTTTGTTAGGGCTAGCGGGAGCCTCAGATACGCAGTATTTT.

This clonotype was seen repeatedly, ten times or more. The rearrangement links TRBV7-3 to TRBJ2-7; D remains ambiguous. Trimming removed 5 bases from V and 7 bases from J, with 15 bases in between. Germline V lookup: CDR1 SGHTA, CDR2 FQGTGA. The CDR3 covers 13 residues. The CDR3, as DNA: TGTGCCAGCAGCCCCGGTCGGGCGTCTGAGCAGTACTTC. This encodes CASSPGRASEQYF.

This clonotype was counted many times. A read error may account for a junction end that differs from germline. V is TRBV20-1 and J is TRBJ1-2, with D possibly matching TRBD1 (5 bases). This CDR3 spans 13 amino acids. Germline lookup yields CDR1 DFQATT and CDR2 SNEGSKA (reference sequence). The CDR3 region is CSASGRLDYRYTF. The CDR3 DNA reads as TGCAGTGCTTCAGGGCGTTTGGACTATCGCTACACCTTC.

The table lists this clonotype with many counts. The V gene is TRBV7-8, the J gene TRBJ1-4; 9 bases line up with TRBD1. V trimming: 4 bases; J trimming: 8 bases; junction bases outside the gene matches: 8. Germline V gene lookup returns CDR1 SGHVS and CDR2 FQNEAQ. The CDR3 sequence is 15 residues long. CDR3 in DNA: TGTGCCAGCAGCTCCACAGGGGGCGAATTGGAAAAACTGTTTTTT. Protein product: CASSSTGGELEKLFF.

This clonotype was observed many times. Compared with germline, one end of the junction differs, possibly owing to a read error. The chain has TRBV29-1 and TRBJ2-7, with 7 positions matching TRBD1. The CDR3 totals 13 residues. The germline V gene has CDR1 SQVTM and CDR2 ANQGSEA. The CDR3, as DNA: TGCAGCGTACTGACAGGGACCTCCCACGAGCAGTACTTC. This encodes CSVLTGTSHEQYF.

This clonotype occurred many times. V is TRBV6-6 and J is TRBJ2-4; no clear D gene. V was trimmed by 8 bases and J by 1 base, leaving 15 bases between them. Germline CDR1 is MNHNY and CDR2 is SVGAGI (reference sequence). The CDR3 contains 15 residues. CDR3 DNA sequence: TGTGCCAGCGGAGCCCTGGTTGGGGCCAAAAACATTCAGTACTTC. It yields the protein CASGALVGAKNIQYF.

This clonotype was seen a handful of times. The rearrangement uses TRBV28 and TRBJ1-5, with D perhaps TRBD1 (6 bases). V lost 6 bases and J lost 6, with 12 bases in between. This CDR3 is 13 amino acids long. The germline CDR1 and CDR2 sequences are MDHEN and SYDVKM. CDR3 region: CASRLGGLQPQHF. DNA for the CDR3: TGTGCCAGCAGACTAGGGGGACTTCAGCCCCAGCATTTT. The full variable domain, with the rest looked up from reference TRBV28 and TRBJ1-5, is DVKVTQSSRYLVKRTGEKVFLECVQDMDHENMFWYRQDPGLGLRLIYFSYDVKMKEKGDIPEGYSVSREKKERFSLILESASTNQTSMYLCASRLGGLQPQHFGDGTRLSIL.

This clonotype was observed a handful of times. The V call is TRBV6-6, the J call TRBJ2-1; 12 nucleotides align to TRBD2. CDR1 and CDR2 from the germline V gene are MNHNY and SVGAGI (reference sequence). J lost 4 bases, V lost 4 bases, and 8 bases had no gene match. The CDR3 extends over 17 amino acids. The CDR3 DNA sequence: TGTGCCAGCAGTTCTTTCCGGACTAGCGGGATATACAATGAGCAGTTCTTC. This gives the protein CASSSFRTSGIYNEQFF.

Remarks on this clonotype: It may be a read error: a sequence one base away is much more abundant. CDR3 in amino acids: CASSRPSTYEQYF. In nucleotides, the CDR3 is TGTGCCAGCAGCCGGCCGTCCACCTACGAGCAGTACTTC. V is TRBV12-3 or TRBV12-4 and J is TRBJ2-7; D is ambiguous. V shed 6 bases and J shed 2 bases, with 11 bases lying between them. This CDR3 has 13 residues.

This clonotype came up many times. V gene TRBV10-3 combines with J gene TRBJ1-1, with D possibly being TRBD1 (5 bases). This CDR3 contains 14 residues. V lost 1 base, J lost 6 bases, and 12 bases lay in between. Germline V lookup: CDR1 ENHRY, CDR2 SYGVKD. CDR3 coding DNA: TGTGCCATCAGTGAGTGGCAGGGTTACGCTGAAGCTTTCTTT. It codes for CAISEWQGYAEAFF.

This clonotype showed up many times. The chain links TRBV6-2 or TRBV6-3 to TRBJ1-5; a possible D gene is TRBD1 (5 bases). The germline V gene encodes CDR1 MNHEY and CDR2 SVGEGT. V was pared by 5 bases and J by 0 bases, with 29 bases between. The CDR3 length is 21 residues. This CDR3 reads CASSALFEGWTRTRSNQPQHF. The CDR3 DNA follows: TGTGCCAGCAGTGCACTTTTTGAAGGGTGGACAAGGACCCGTAGCAATCAGCCCCAGCATTTT.

In its sample, this clonotype was seen many times. The chain uses TRBV18 and TRBJ2-7; 9 bases align to TRBD1. Germline V gene data show CDR1 as KGHSH and CDR2 as LQKENI. The CDR3 consists of 15 residues. The junction had 5 bases not matched to a gene; V was cut back by 3 bases and J by 2 bases. CDR3 DNA: TGTGCCAGCTCACCGGGGACAGGGTACACCTACGAGCAGTACTTC. This codes for CASSPGTGYTYEQYF. Complete variable domain (other parts from reference TRBV18 and TRBJ2-7): NAGVMQNPRHLVRRRGQEARLRCSPMKGHSHVYWYRQLPEEGLKFMVYLQKENIIDESGMPKERFSAEFPKEGPSILRIQQVVRGDSAAYFCASSPGTGYTYEQYFGPGTRLTVT.

This clonotype appeared many times. The V call is TRBV7-3, the J call TRBJ2-3; D ambiguous. V lost 5 bases and J lost 10, with 10 bases in between. This CDR3 has 11 residues. CDR1 is SGHTA, CDR2 FQGTGA, per germline. The CDR3 sequence: CASSRGGAQYF. The CDR3 DNA follows: TGTGCCAGCAGCCGAGGTGGGGCGCAGTATTTT. Combining the CDR3 with reference TRBV7-3 and TRBJ2-3 gives the whole variable domain GAGVSQTPSNKVTEKGKYVELRCDPISGHTALYWYRQSLGQGPEFLIYFQGTGAADDSGLPNDRFFAVRPEGSVSTLKIQRTERGDSAVYLCASSRGGAQYFGPGTRLTVL.

This clonotype counts as medium-sized. The V gene is TRBV10-3, the J gene TRBJ2-4, with TRBD2 matching over 11 bases. The CDR3 is 18 residues long. The germline V gene has CDR1 ENHRY and CDR2 SYGVKD. The V segment lost 3 bases and the J segment 0 bases; nucleotides outside the gene matches: 7. The CDR3, as DNA: TGTGCCATCAGTGATCCGGGACTAGCGGTTTTAGCCAAAAACATTCAGTACTTC. Translation gives CAISDPGLAVLAKNIQYF.

This clonotype has only a few counts. The chain employs TRBV12-3 or TRBV12-4 and TRBJ1-5, with D possibly TRBD1 on 5 matching bases. Trimming left V 7 bases short and J 2 bases short, with 27 bases between. CDR3 size: 19 residues. The CDR3 protein is CASTDDYFKGSGGNQPQHF. CDR3 nucleotides: TGTGCCAGCACCGATGATTACTTCAAGGGATCGGGGGGCAATCAGCCCCAGCATTTT.

This clonotype was detected ten times or more. The chain has TRBV28 and TRBJ2-6; D gene unclear. Looked up from germline, CDR1 is MDHEN and CDR2 is SYDVKM. Trimming removed 6 bases from V and 0 bases from J, with 3 bases in between. CDR3 length equals 13 residues. The CDR3 DNA is TGTGCCAGCAGGAACTCTGGGGCCAACGTCCTGACTTTC. As protein: CASRNSGANVLTF.

The CDR3 DNA reads TGCAGTGCTAGTCGGCAATGGGCAGAGACCCAGTACTTC. Translating gives CSASRQWAETQYF. This chain uses TRBV20-1 with TRBJ2-5, with no clear D. The CDR3 covers 13 residues. CDR1 DFQATT and CDR2 SNEGSKA come from the germline V gene (reference sequence). V was cut by 3 bases and J by 4 bases, with 12 bases left in between.

In its sample, this clonotype was seen many times. V is TRBV5-6 and J is TRBJ2-7; 7 bases agree with TRBD2. Per the germline V gene, CDR1 is SGHDT and CDR2 is YYEEEE. The CDR3 runs 14 residues. V shed 2 bases and J 2 bases; nucleotides not matched to a gene: 4. The CDR3 sequence is CASSFGLGTYEQYF. The CDR3 bases are TGTGCCAGCAGCTTTGGACTAGGGACCTACGAGCAGTACTTC.

This clonotype was seen many times. The CDR3 DNA is TGTGCCTGGAGTTTGGCTAGCGGGAGTAGTCTCGAGCAGTACTTC. It is translated as CAWSLASGSSLEQYF. V usage is TRBV30 and J usage is TRBJ2-7; 10 bases are shared with TRBD2. V lost 2 bases, J lost 6 bases, and 10 bases stayed unmatched. CDR1 is GTSNPN and CDR2 is SVGIG in the germline V gene (reference sequence). CDR3 length equals 15 residues.

This clonotype was seen ten or more times. The V gene is TRBV15, the J gene TRBJ2-1; D may be TRBD2 (6 bases). The CDR3 totals 14 residues. Trimming shortened V by 4 bases and J by 6 bases, and 13 bases separated the two germline ends. Germline CDR1 is LNHNV and CDR2 is YYDKDF (reference sequence). The CDR3 loop reads CATSILALGNEQFF. DNA for the CDR3: TGTGCCACCAGCATACTAGCCCTTGGCAATGAGCAGTTCTTC.

This clonotype was found many times. This chain's CDR3 is CASRSRDRGISSPLHF. The CDR3, as DNA: TGTGCCAGCAGATCACGGGACAGGGGGATTAGTTCACCCCTCCACTTT. This chain links TRBV6-6 with TRBJ1-6; 11 bases fit TRBD1. With V trimmed by 6 bases and J by 9 bases, 10 bases remained unmatched. There are 16 residues in the CDR3. CDR1 is MNHNY, CDR2 SVGAGI, per germline (reference sequence).

This clonotype was counted many times. The rearrangement joins TRBV5-1 to TRBJ2-7; 16 positions agree with TRBD2. The CDR3 totals 21 residues. V was clipped by 3 bases and J by 5 bases; unmatched bases: 20. Germline V gene data show CDR1 as SGHRS and CDR2 as YFSETQ. CDR3 amino acids: CASSSPLYPGLAGGPKNEQYF. CDR3 sequence (DNA): TGCGCCAGCAGCTCGCCGCTGTATCCGGGACTAGCGGGAGGGCCGAAGAACGAGCAGTACTTC.

The chain links TRBV2 to TRBJ1-4, with a tentative D call TRBD1 (6 bases). This CDR3 comprises 12 residues. The V gene lost 6 bases and the J gene lost 5 bases, with 7 bases spanning the gap. Germline lookup yields CDR1 SNHLY and CDR2 FYNNEI. The CDR3 reads CASRGANEKLFF. For the CDR3, the DNA is TGTGCCAGCAGGGGGGCCAATGAAAAACTGTTTTTT. The full variable domain, its missing parts supplied by reference TRBV2 and TRBJ1-4, is EPEVTQTPSHQVTQMGQEVILRCVPISNHLYFYWYRQILGQKVEFLVSFYNNEISEKSEIFDDQFSVERPDGSNFTLKIRSTKLEDSAMYFCASRGANEKLFFGSGTQLSVL.

This clonotype was found a few times. This chain connects TRBV6-1 to TRBJ2-7, with 7 bases fitting TRBD2. The CDR3 spans 14 residues. V lost 2 bases, J lost 6 bases, and 7 bases stayed unmatched. Germline assignment: CDR1 MNHNS and CDR2 SASEGT. CDR3 amino acids: CASSERVAGGEQYF. The CDR3 bases are TGTGCCAGCAGTGAAAGGGTAGCGGGCGGCGAGCAGTACTTC.

This clonotype qualifies as medium-sized. This chain links TRBV7-3 with TRBJ2-3, with D perhaps TRBD2 (6 bases). With 2 bases removed from V and 9 bases from J, the gap between germline ends came to 18 bases. CDR1 and CDR2 (germline): SGHTA, FQGTGA. This CDR3 region has 15 residues. This CDR3 reads CASSLAGGVFGTQYF. The CDR3 DNA is TGTGCCAGCAGCTTAGCCGGGGGTGTTTTTGGGACGCAGTATTTT. The full variable domain, with the rest looked up from reference TRBV7-3 and TRBJ2-3, is GAGVSQTPSNKVTEKGKYVELRCDPISGHTALYWYRQSLGQGPEFLIYFQGTGAADDSGLPNDRFFAVRPEGSVSTLKIQRTERGDSAVYLCASSLAGGVFGTQYFGPGTRLTVL.

This clonotype was detected many times. CDR3 nucleotides: TGTGCCACCAACCCCCTTGGGACTAGCGGGAGAGGTACCGGGGAGCTGTTTTTT. Translating it yields CATNPLGTSGRGTGELFF. The rearrangement links TRBV2 to TRBJ2-2; 14 bases fit TRBD2. The length of the CDR3 is 18 residues. V lost 10 bases to trimming and J lost 5 bases; unmatched junction nucleotides: 15. The V gene's germline CDR1 is SNHLY and CDR2 FYNNEI.